This T cell receptor beta chain appears in the sequencing data of a study of CD8+ T cells in alopecia areata (dated by TCRdb to the late 2010s). Regarding the study in general: In both human patients and the C3H/HeJ mouse model, the study applied high-throughput TCRbeta sequencing to look at T cell clonal expansion in alopecia areata. Clonality in the scalp was compared among normal scalp (n=4), patchy alopecia areata scalp (n=8), and alopecia totalis/universalis scalp (n=8). Scalp tissue and sorted CD4+ and CD8+ peripheral blood T cells from patchy and totalis/universalis alopecia areata patients and from healthy controls were covered by human TCRbeta sequencing. RNA was obtained with the PAXgene miRNA kit for fixed scalp, the miRNeasy kit for PBMCs, and the RNeasy kit for mouse skin. Amplification of TCRbeta CDR3 regions was done by immunoSEQ multiplex PCR using 35 Vbeta forward primers and 13 Jbeta reverse primers. Here is what the overall study found, with its caveats: Shared TCR sequences between patients were less evident than in mice, which may be partly attributable to HLA diversity in the patient population. Resident alphabeta T cells in normal human skin are also sequenced, complicating scalp TCR repertoire analysis, unlike mouse skin dominated by gammadelta T cells. Lesional scalp, especially in alopecia totalis/universalis, showed higher clonality and more expanded CD8+ clones than normal scalp, suggesting antigenic drive.

Libraries were made using the immunoSEQ multiplex PCR assay. RNA was extracted from all samples and reverse transcribed into cDNA as template for TCR sequencing. First-strand cDNA was synthesized with SuperScript III using a 2:1 mix of oligo-dT and random hexamers. A synthetic immune receptor repertoire was used to gauge amplification bias, and whatever bias remained was removed computationally. Regarding the original processing steps: After raw reads were preprocessed to remove errors, the CDR3 was defined following IMGT conventions as running from the conserved cysteine to phenylalanine. Clonality was computed as 1 minus the Shannon entropy, with the entropy normalized by log2 of the number of productive unique TCRs. CD4 or CD8 identity of scalp clones was inferred by cross-referencing scalp TCRbeta sequences with sorted blood CD4 and CD8 repertoires. TCRdb carries this immuneACCESS record with in-frame sequences only. Its versions omit some clonotypes, under half of them owing to an unresolved V gene in the studies checked, with the rest unexplained. Clone size and V and J calls were adopted from that table, with D and trimming inferred from the DNA. This sample gives 150,000 or so clones in total; 55% of them show up just once. The ten most abundant clones make up about 4.4% of the sample.

PBMCs were isolated by density centrifugation and stained for CD3, CD4 and CD8, after which CD4+ and CD8+ T cells were sorted on a FACSAria. Scalp biopsies and blood samples were obtained from unaffected controls. As for this clone: The antigen this receptor binds is unknown. No much larger clone exists at a distance of one base, and base qualities are not known.

The specimen was CD4+ T cells sorted from blood. This sequence was found in a human donor in good health.

CDR3 protein: CAWSVSVNQPQHF. The sequenced DNA is TGTGCCTGGAGTGTGAGTGTTAATCAGCCCCAGCATTTT. The chain was built from TRBV30 and TRBJ1-5, with the D gene not confidently named. V and J lose 0 bases and 4 bases, and a span of 7 bases separates them. From the cysteine up to the phenylalanine, the CDR3 has a length of 13 residues. CDR3 DNA is the only sequence kept; it has 39 bases, read in frame from the first base. CDR1 and CDR2 are drawn from the germline V gene (reference sequence): GTSNPN, SVGIG.